A selection of T cell receptor beta chains follows, all from one sample in a study of CD8+ T cells in alopecia areata. Using immunoSEQ multiplex PCR, the repertoire was profiled, and TCRdb retains in-frame clones only, with some absent. The profile shows some 130,000 clones, approximately 48% of them singletons. Sequences were derived from CD8+ T cells sorted from blood, sampled at week 0. All receptors derive from a human donor with alopecia areata. CDR3s leave out the opening cysteine and the closing phenylalanine or tryptophan.

V	J	CDR3
TRBV11-2	TRBJ1-2	ASSLGGLEGYT
TRBV2	TRBJ2-4	ASSEHRGDIQY
TRBV5-4	TRBJ2-2	ASSYDAGTAELF
TRBV7-9	TRBJ2-3	ASSLFVGSRDTQY
TRBV29-1	TRBJ2-3	SVVWDRGLEGKY
TRBV23-1	TRBJ2-1	ASKGPRTRDNEQF
TRBV14	TRBJ1-2	ASSHRTEANYGYT
TRBV7-9	TRBJ1-3	ASSSGRTSGNTIY
TRBV13	TRBJ1-2	ASSFPGSHYGYT
TRBV7-9	TRBJ2-1	ASSFTGGNNEQF
TRBV27	TRBJ1-6	ASTLGGGSPLH
TRBV7-9	TRBJ2-6	ASSPRGLSGANVLT
TRBV9	TRBJ2-7	ASSVDGGADAYEQY
TRBV18	TRBJ2-7	ASSTLTGGAYEQY
TRBV30	TRBJ1-2	AWSAGTGHYGYT
TRBV29-1	TRBJ1-2	SVVGGGYT
TRBV29-1	TRBJ1-6	SVGGTGENSPLH
TRBV5-6	TRBJ2-7	ASSLVLRTEPYEQY